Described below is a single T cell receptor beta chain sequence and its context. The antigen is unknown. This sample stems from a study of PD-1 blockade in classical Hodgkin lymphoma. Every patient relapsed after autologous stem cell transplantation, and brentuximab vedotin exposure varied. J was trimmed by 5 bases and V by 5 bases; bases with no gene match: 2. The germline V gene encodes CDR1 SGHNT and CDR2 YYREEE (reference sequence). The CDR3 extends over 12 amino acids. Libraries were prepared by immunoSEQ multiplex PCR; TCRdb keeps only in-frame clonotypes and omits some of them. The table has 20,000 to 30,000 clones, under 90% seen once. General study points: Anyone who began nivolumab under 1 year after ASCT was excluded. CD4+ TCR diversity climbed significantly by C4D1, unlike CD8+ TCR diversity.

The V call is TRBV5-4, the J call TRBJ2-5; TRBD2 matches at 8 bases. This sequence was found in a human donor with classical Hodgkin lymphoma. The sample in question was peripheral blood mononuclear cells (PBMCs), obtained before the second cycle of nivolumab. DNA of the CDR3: TGTGCCAGCAGTCCGGGGGGGGAGACCCAGTACTTC. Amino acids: CASSPGGETQYF.